This T cell receptor (beta chain) was found in a study of T cell responses to AZD1222 COVID-19 vaccine. Whole-study findings and limits: Among AZD1222 vaccinees, only six or seven were seropositive at baseline. There were mostly white British donors and more females than males, and clonal diversity was possibly underestimated. Repertoires in all cases were sampled only once the peak T cell response had passed. Researchers report vaccine-associated CD4 TCRs spanning spike, with dominance at 160-218 and 743-854.

Profiling relied on immunoSEQ multiplex PCR, and the TCRdb table lists in-frame clones only, not all of them. The table lists 58,000 or so clones, 84% of them singletons. The sample holds a few counts of this clone. Its specificity is unknown. Germline CDR1 GTSNPN, CDR2 SVGIG (reference sequence). The CDR3 length is 14 residues. Trimming took off 8 bases at V and 7 bases at J, with 21 bases between the two ends. The genes are TRBV30 and TRBJ1-5, with D unclear. The origin of this receptor is an adult in good health. The specimen was peripheral blood, collected on day 0 of AZD1222 vaccination. CDR3 amino acids: CAILLGDGFQPQHF. The DNA for the CDR3 is TGTGCCATTCTTTTAGGAGATGGTTTCCAGCCCCAGCATTTT.